The 3 T cell receptor beta chains below come from one sample, sequenced in a study of blood T cell repertoires in COVID-19 (TCRdb year 2020). The library came from the immunoSEQ multiplex PCR assay. This immuneACCESS table, as held by TCRdb, lists in-frame sequences with V and J called but not all clones. Of the missing ones, under half trace to an unresolved V gene in checked studies; the others have no known cause. The sample data list under 200,000 clones, and under 95% of these were observed just once. Of the sample, approximately 2% is held by the ten largest clones. The sequencing sample was made of peripheral blood. These TCRs come from a man younger than 35 with acute or convalescent COVID-19.

The chain recombines TRBV19 with TRBJ2-7; D not resolved. Trimming cost V 1 base and J 2 bases, with 9 bases left between them. CDR1 is LNHDA, CDR2 SQIVND, per germline (reference sequence). This CDR3 contains 14 residues. The CDR3 loop is CASSIVAGTYEQYF. As DNA, the CDR3 is TGTGCCAGTAGTATAGTGGCAGGAACCTACGAGCAGTACTTC.

V and J are TRBV13 and TRBJ1-1; D gene unclear. V gave up 4 bases and J gave up 4 bases, with 7 bases separating them. The CDR3 is 12 amino acids. Germline V CDR1 and CDR2: PRHDT, FYEKMQ (reference sequence). This CDR3 is CASSSRGTEAFF. The CDR3 DNA sequence: TGTGCCAGCAGCTCCCGGGGCACTGAAGCTTTCTTT.

This clone was seen more than once but under ten times. The V call is TRBV20-1, the J call TRBJ1-4; the match to TRBD1 covers 9 bases. J lost 7 bases, V lost 3 bases, and 6 bases had no gene match. CDR1 and CDR2 from the germline V gene are DFQATT and SNEGSKA (reference sequence). The CDR3 spans 14 residues. CDR3 in DNA: TGCAGTGCTAGTATACAGGGGGCGCTTGAAAAACTGTTTTTT. Translating gives CSASIQGALEKLFF.